These 26 T cell receptor beta chains were sequenced from one sample in a study of T cell repertoires in cytomegalovirus infection. TCRdb re-called the reads through MiXCR, storing one row per CDR3 protein. The sample records fewer than 300,000 distinct CDR3 sequences, roughly 23% being singletons. Sample: PBMCs. These receptors came from a human donor in good health (CMV status not recorded). Some clones in this sample may be carry-over from other donors' samples.

This clonotype appeared a few times. This chain uses TRBV7-6 with TRBJ2-5; D is possibly TRBD1 or TRBD2 (5 bases each). The CDR3 runs 15 residues. V was clipped by 3 bases and J by 5 bases, with 16 bases between them. Germline lookup yields CDR1 SGHVS and CDR2 FNYEAQ. CDR3 DNA: TGTGCCAGCAGCTTTGTTGTCGGGGCTGGCGAGACCCAGTACTTC. Protein product: CASSFVVGAGETQYF. Supplemented by reference TRBV7-6 and TRBJ2-5, the full variable domain reads GAGVSQSPRYKVTKRGQDVALRCDPISGHVSLYWYRQALGQGPEFLTYFNYEAQQDKSGLPNDRFSAERPEGSISTLTIQRTEQRDSAMYRCASSFVVGAGETQYFGPGTRLLVL.

The V and J genes are TRBV24-1 and TRBJ1-5; tentative D call: TRBD1 (6 bases). Trimming shortened V by 9 bases and J by 4 bases, and 15 bases separated the two germline ends. This CDR3 is built from 14 residues. Germline values: CDR1 KGHDR, CDR2 SFDVKD. The DNA for the CDR3 is TGTGCCACCCATGGGGGGGCAGTTAATCAGCCCCAGCATTTT. As protein: CATHGGAVNQPQHF.

This clonotype was found a few times. J is TRBJ2-7 and V is TRBV28, with 8 bases identical to TRBD1. The CDR3 loop spans 14 amino acids. The germline V gene encodes CDR1 MDHEN and CDR2 SYDVKM. V lost 6 bases, J lost 2 bases, and 6 bases stayed unmatched. CDR3 protein: CASRPSGGPYEQYF. In DNA, the CDR3 is TGTGCCAGCAGGCCGTCAGGGGGCCCCTACGAGCAGTACTTC.

This clonotype was detected a few times. V gene TRBV5-1 combines with J gene TRBJ1-2, with D perhaps matching TRBD1 (5 bases). Germline assignment: CDR1 SGHRS and CDR2 YFSETQ. The CDR3 covers 14 residues. V lost 2 bases and J lost 4, with 12 bases in between. CDR3 amino acids: CASSFADSSYGYTF. DNA for the CDR3: TGCGCCAGCAGCTTTGCCGACAGCAGCTATGGCTACACCTTC.

This clonotype was counted a few times. The rearrangement joins TRBV5-5 to TRBJ2-5; D possibly uses TRBD1 or TRBD2 (5 bases each). Germline V gene lookup returns CDR1 SGHKS and CDR2 YYEKEE (reference sequence). This CDR3 is built from 14 residues. V lost 4 bases, J lost 4 bases, and 14 bases lay in between. DNA of the CDR3: TGTGCCAGCAGCGATGGGACGGTGGTAGAGACCCAGTACTTC. Translating it yields CASSDGTVVETQYF.

This clonotype was recorded many times. This chain joins TRBV6-2 or TRBV6-3 and TRBJ2-7; D is tentatively TRBD1 or TRBD2 (5 bases each). The CDR3 sequence is 13 residues long. Germline V lookup: CDR1 MNHEY, CDR2 SVGEGT. V lost 2 bases and J 6 bases, leaving 11 bases between the germline ends. The CDR3, as DNA: TGTGCCAGCAGTTACAATCGGGGCGCCGAGCAGTACTTC. It codes for CASSYNRGAEQYF.

This clonotype occurred many times. J is TRBJ2-5 and V is TRBV7-2; D may be TRBD2 (6 bases). The CDR3 length is 17 residues. CDR1 is SGHTA and CDR2 is FQGNSA in the germline V gene. V was shortened by 4 bases and J by 4 bases, with 22 bases between the two germline ends. This CDR3 is CASSSPAGGARGETQYF. In nucleotides, the CDR3 is TGTGCCAGCAGCTCCCCCGCCGGCGGGGCGAGGGGAGAGACCCAGTACTTC.

This chain connects TRBV28 to TRBJ2-1; no clear D gene. Trimming removed 6 bases from V and 6 bases from J, with 9 bases in between. The germline V gene has CDR1 MDHEN and CDR2 SYDVKM. This CDR3 has 12 residues. The CDR3 sequence is CASRRKGNEQFF. In DNA form, the CDR3 reads TGTGCCAGCAGACGCAAGGGCAATGAGCAGTTCTTC.

This clonotype has only a few counts. This chain links TRBV29-1 with TRBJ2-5, with D maybe TRBD2 (5 bases). The CDR3 is 11 residues long. V shed 4 bases and J shed 5 bases, with 8 bases lying between them. CDR1 SQVTM and CDR2 ANQGSEA come from the germline V gene. CDR3 region: CSVGSVETQYF. The CDR3 bases are TGCAGCGTTGGTAGCGTTGAGACCCAGTACTTC. Filled out from reference TRBV29-1 and TRBJ2-5, the complete variable domain reads SAVISQKPSRDICQRGTSLTIQCQVDSQVTMMFWYRQQPGQSLTLIATANQGSEATYESGFVIDKFPISRPNLTFSTLTVSNMSPEDSSIYLCSVGSVETQYFGPGTRLLVL.

This sequence joins TRBV23-1 and TRBJ2-4; D may match TRBD1 or TRBD2 (5 bases each). TRBV23-1 is an ORF, with its function uncertain. The CDR3 contains 14 residues. Trimming took 8 bases from V and 0 from J, leaving 11 bases between them. The CDR3 is CASPRGSAKNIQYF. The CDR3 nucleotides read TGCGCCAGCCCGAGGGGCTCAGCCAAAAACATTCAGTACTTC.

The gene calls are TRBV15 and TRBJ2-2; 8 bases map to TRBD1. V lost 0 bases to trimming and J lost 5 bases; unmatched junction nucleotides: 14. The germline V gene encodes CDR1 LNHNV and CDR2 YYDKDF (reference sequence). This CDR3 region has 19 residues. The CDR3 DNA reads TGTGCCACCAGCAGAGATCCCTCTTGGCAGGGGGCGGAAACCGGGGAGCTGTTTTTT. It is translated as CATSRDPSWQGAETGELFF.

The rearrangement links TRBV12-3 or TRBV12-4 to TRBJ1-1; 7 bases line up with TRBD1. V lost 4 bases and J lost 6; bases outside the gene matches: 2. The CDR3 contains 12 residues. This CDR3 is CASSSGQSEAFF. CDR3 sequence (DNA): TGTGCCAGCAGTTCGGGACAGTCTGAAGCTTTCTTT.

This rearrangement joins TRBV20-1 to TRBJ2-5; either TRBD1 or TRBD2 may supply D (5 bases each). Deletions cut 5 bases from V and 5 bases from J, with 18 bases between. The CDR3 has 14 residues. From germline, CDR1 is DFQATT and CDR2 SNEGSKA (reference sequence). As DNA, the CDR3 is TGCAGTGCTGGGGACCGGCGTCATAGGGAGACCCAGTACTTC. Translated, it gives CSAGDRRHRETQYF.

The chain joins TRBV20-1 to TRBJ2-1, with D unclear. V dropped 3 bases and J dropped 0 bases, with 9 bases sitting between them. The CDR3 covers 14 residues. From germline, CDR1 is DFQATT and CDR2 SNEGSKA (reference sequence). DNA for the CDR3: TGCAGTGCTAGGAGAGAGAGCTCCTACAATGAGCAGTTCTTC. This codes for CSARRESSYNEQFF.

The genes are TRBV7-2 and TRBJ2-1; 11 bases fit TRBD1. The CDR3 totals 18 residues. The trim removed 5 bases at V and 2 bases at J, leaving 11 bases unmatched. Germline-derived CDR1 and CDR2 are SGHTA and FQGNSA. CDR3 region: CASSHLGGQGDTYNEQFF. The CDR3 coding sequence is TGTGCCAGCAGCCACTTGGGGGGACAGGGGGACACCTACAATGAGCAGTTCTTC.

This clonotype has just a few counts. V gene TRBV27 combines with J gene TRBJ2-1; D possibly corresponds to TRBD2 (6 bases). The CDR3 length is 15 residues. The V gene's germline CDR1 is MNHEY and CDR2 SMNVEV (reference sequence). Trimming left V 4 bases short and J 0 bases short, with 10 bases between. The DNA of the CDR3 is TGTGCCAGCAGTTCTAGCGTGAGCTCCTACAATGAGCAGTTCTTC. Amino acids: CASSSSVSSYNEQFF.

This clonotype occurred many times. V gene TRBV7-2 combines with J gene TRBJ2-5, with TRBD2 identical over 7 bases. This CDR3 spans 14 amino acids. V was pared by 4 bases and J by 2 bases, with 4 bases of the junction left unmatched. Germline V CDR1 and CDR2: SGHTA, FQGNSA. The CDR3 nucleotides read TGTGCCAGCAGCTACGGGGGGTCGCAAGAGACCCAGTACTTC. Protein: CASSYGGSQETQYF. Full variable domain (outside the CDR3, taken from reference TRBV7-2 and TRBJ2-5): GAGVSQSPSNKVTEKGKDVELRCDPISGHTALYWYRQSLGQGLEFLIYFQGNSAPDKSGLPSDRFSAERTGGSVSTLTIQRTQQEDSAVYLCASSYGGSQETQYFGPGTRLLVL.

This clonotype was seen many times. This chain joins TRBV7-9 and TRBJ2-7; maybe TRBD2 (6 bases). The CDR3 has 12 amino acids. The germline gives CDR1 SEHNR, CDR2 FQNEAQ (reference sequence). V lost 5 bases and J 4 bases, leaving 9 bases between the germline ends. The DNA of the CDR3 is TGTGCCAGCAGCCCGGGGAGGTACGAGCAGTACTTC. This sequence encodes CASSPGRYEQYF.

The chain combines TRBV19 with TRBJ2-1; 7 nucleotides line up with TRBD2. CDR1 and CDR2 (germline): LNHDA, SQIVND (reference sequence). V shed 1 base and J 8 bases; nucleotides not matched to a gene: 8. This CDR3 is built from 15 residues. The CDR3 DNA sequence: TGTGCCAGTAGTATAGGTGGGGGGGACCGTCATGAGCAGTTCTTC. Its translation: CASSIGGGDRHEQFF.

The chain employs TRBV2 and TRBJ1-1; possibly TRBD1 for D (5 bases). Trimming removed 5 bases from V and 0 bases from J, with 16 bases in between. Germline V lookup: CDR1 SNHLY, CDR2 FYNNEI. The CDR3 length is 16 residues. CDR3 sequence: CASSFRGVGVNTEAFF. The DNA for the CDR3 is TGTGCCAGCAGTTTTAGAGGGGTGGGAGTGAACACTGAAGCTTTCTTT.

This clonotype showed up many times. The chain has TRBV7-2 and TRBJ1-2; D is unclear. Germline loops: CDR1 SGHTA, CDR2 FQGNSA. This CDR3 is built from 14 residues. With 1 base removed from V and 4 bases from J, the gap between germline ends came to 10 bases. The CDR3 is CASSLDWRGYGYTF. CDR3 bases: TGTGCCAGCAGCTTAGACTGGCGGGGCTATGGCTACACCTTC.

This sequence joins TRBV7-9 and TRBJ2-2; D unclear. The germline V gene has CDR1 SEHNR and CDR2 FQNEAQ (reference sequence). With 8 bases removed from V and 0 bases from J, the gap between germline ends came to 4 bases. The CDR3 is 12 amino acids. As DNA, the CDR3 is TGTGCCAGCGAGACGAACACCGGGGAGCTGTTTTTT. This translates into CASETNTGELFF.

This clonotype was detected many times. V and J are TRBV7-2 and TRBJ1-1; D call uncertain. The germline V and J ends were trimmed by 1 base and 5 bases, with 11 bases remaining between them. Germline CDR1 is SGHTA and CDR2 is FQGNSA. CDR3 length: 14 amino acids. This CDR3 is CASSLGPLGTEAFF. Here the CDR3 DNA reads TGTGCCAGCAGCTTAGGGCCTTTGGGAACTGAAGCTTTCTTT.

The chain couples TRBV5-6 to TRBJ2-1; no firm D call. The ends were cut back, 1 base at V and 8 bases at J, with 10 bases in the middle. Looked up from germline, CDR1 is SGHDT and CDR2 is YYEEEE. The CDR3 covers 13 residues. CDR3 loop: CASSLWYFYEQFF. CDR3 DNA: TGTGCCAGCAGCTTGTGGTACTTCTATGAGCAGTTCTTC.

This clonotype was seen many times. This chain joins TRBV7-2 and TRBJ2-3; D is ambiguous. The V end lost 2 bases, the J end lost 0 bases, and 9 bases lay between the germline ends. The CDR3 runs 15 residues. Germline V gene sequence: CDR1 SGHTA, CDR2 FQGNSA. The CDR3, as DNA: TGTGCCAGCAGCTTATGGCGAATGAGCACAGATACGCAGTATTTT. This gives the protein CASSLWRMSTDTQYF.

This clonotype was observed a few times. This rearrangement joins TRBV15 to TRBJ1-6, with unresolved D. Germline V lookup: CDR1 LNHNV, CDR2 YYDKDF (reference sequence). Trimming cost V 1 base and J 7 bases, with 14 bases left between them. The CDR3 extends over 16 amino acids. The DNA for the CDR3 is TGTGCCACCAGCAGAGGGACGGGAGTGGGGAATTCACCCCTCCACTTT. Encoded protein: CATSRGTGVGNSPLHF.